This T cell receptor (beta chain) emerged from a study of T cell repertoires in cytomegalovirus infection. Study-level background: CMV infection and matching HLA type were both indicated by public TCR beta signatures. Study results and limitations: Dominating the ex vivo response were TCR beta clonotypes that were CMV-specific and HLA-C-restricted. Public TCR beta family frequency separated CMV-and-HLA carriers, including in an independent cohort.

As regards this clonotype: The antigen remains undetermined. A much larger clone sits a single nucleotide away, making a read error possible.

The CDR3 loop spans 11 amino acids. Trimming cost V 10 bases and J 3 bases, with 10 bases left between them. Germline V gene sequence: CDR1 LNHDA, CDR2 SQIVND (reference sequence). TCRdb re-analysed the reads in MiXCR, keeping a single row per CDR3 protein. The table has more than 500,000 distinct CDR3 sequences, more than 15% seen once; the top ten hold more than 20%. The clonotype was recovered from a human donor in good health (CMV status not recorded). Some clones in this sample may be carry-over from other donors' samples. The sample consisted of CD8+ T cells from PBMCs. The chain has TRBV19 and TRBJ2-7; TRBD1 is a possible D gene (6 bases). The CDR3 here is CATKQGYEQYF. CDR3 DNA: TGTGCCACTAAACAGGGCTACGAGCAGTACTTC.